This T cell receptor (beta chain) comes out of a study of blood T cell repertoires in COVID-19. Overall study: Acute-phase and convalescent COVID-19 samples originated in the United States, Italy and Spain. From T cells, B-cell-depleted T cells, or PBMCs came the material, which was cDNA or gDNA.

The CDR3 runs 13 residues. V gave up 7 bases and J gave up 11 bases; unmatched junction bases: 13. Germline V gene sequence: CDR1 MDHEN, CDR2 SYDVKM. Here immunoSEQ multiplex PCR was the method, and the copy in TCRdb shows in-frame clones only, minus some. The data show approximately 250,000 clones, roughly 83% seen once. The sample comprised peripheral blood. The clonotype originates from a woman aged 45-59 years with acute or convalescent COVID-19. The rearrangement links TRBV28 to TRBJ1-1; TRBD1 matches 7 bases. CDR3 in amino acids: CASTYGTAKVAFF. CDR3 bases: TGTGCCAGCACTTACGGGACAGCTAAAGTCGCTTTCTTT.